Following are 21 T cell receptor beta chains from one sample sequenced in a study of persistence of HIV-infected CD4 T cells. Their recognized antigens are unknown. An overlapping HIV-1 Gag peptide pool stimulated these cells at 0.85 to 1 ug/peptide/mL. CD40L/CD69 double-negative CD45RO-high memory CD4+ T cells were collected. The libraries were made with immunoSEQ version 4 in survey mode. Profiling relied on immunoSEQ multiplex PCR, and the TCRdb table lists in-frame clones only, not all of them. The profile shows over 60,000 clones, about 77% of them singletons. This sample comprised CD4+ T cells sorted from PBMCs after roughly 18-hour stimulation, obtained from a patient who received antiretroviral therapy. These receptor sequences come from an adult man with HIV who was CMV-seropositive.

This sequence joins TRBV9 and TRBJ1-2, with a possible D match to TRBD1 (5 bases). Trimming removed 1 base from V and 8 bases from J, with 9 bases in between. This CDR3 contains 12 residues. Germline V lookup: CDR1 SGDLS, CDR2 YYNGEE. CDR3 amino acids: CASSVQGDGYTF. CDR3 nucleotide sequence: TGTGCCAGCAGCGTACAGGGTGACGGCTACACCTTC.

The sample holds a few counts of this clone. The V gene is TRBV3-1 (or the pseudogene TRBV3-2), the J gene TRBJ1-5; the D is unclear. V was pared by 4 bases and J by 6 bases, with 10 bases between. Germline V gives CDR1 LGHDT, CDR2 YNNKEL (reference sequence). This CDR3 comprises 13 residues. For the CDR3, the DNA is TGTGCCAGCAGCCGTGGGCGCGGTCAGCCCCAGCATTTT. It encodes CASSRGRGQPQHF.

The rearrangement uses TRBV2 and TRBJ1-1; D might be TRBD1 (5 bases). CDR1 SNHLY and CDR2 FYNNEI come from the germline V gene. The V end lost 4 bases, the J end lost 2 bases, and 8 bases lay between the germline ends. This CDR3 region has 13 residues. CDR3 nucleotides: TGTGCCAGCAGTGCACAGGCTAACACTGAAGCTTTCTTT. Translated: CASSAQANTEAFF.

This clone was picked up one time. CDR3 sequence reads: CASSQGAKNIQYF. Here the CDR3 DNA reads TGTGCCAGCAGCCAGGGGGCCAAAAACATTCAGTACTTC. The chain carries TRBV14 and TRBJ2-4, with unresolved D. Trimming shortened V by 3 bases and J by 1 base, and 4 bases separated the two germline ends. Germline CDR1 and CDR2: SGHDN and FVKESK. The CDR3 loop spans 13 amino acids.

This CDR3 reads CASSPAQGMRTEAFF. CDR3 DNA: TGTGCCAGCAGCCCGGCGCAGGGGATGAGAACTGAAGCTTTCTTT. V usage is TRBV5-4 and J usage is TRBJ1-1; TRBD1 is a possible D gene (6 bases). The germline V gene encodes CDR1 SGHNT and CDR2 YYREEE (reference sequence). V lost 4 bases, J lost 5 bases, and 18 bases lay in between. The CDR3 length is 15 residues.

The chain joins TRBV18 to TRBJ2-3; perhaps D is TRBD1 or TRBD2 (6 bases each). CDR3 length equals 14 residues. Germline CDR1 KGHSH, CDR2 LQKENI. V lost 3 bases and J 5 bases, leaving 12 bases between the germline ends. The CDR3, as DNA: TGTGCCAGCTCACCTTTCGAGGGGGGAGATACGCAGTATTTT. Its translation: CASSPFEGGDTQYF.

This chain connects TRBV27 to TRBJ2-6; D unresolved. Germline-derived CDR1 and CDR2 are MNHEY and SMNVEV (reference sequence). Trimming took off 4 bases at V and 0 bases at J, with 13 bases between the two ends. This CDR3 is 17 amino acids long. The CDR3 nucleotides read TGTGCCAGCAGTTCTGCCGTTTATAGCTCTGGGGCCAACGTCCTGACTTTC. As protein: CASSSAVYSSGANVLTF.

CDR3 region: CASSPQVRNANTGELFF. CDR3 nucleotide sequence: TGTGCCAGCTCACCCCAAGTACGAAACGCGAACACCGGGGAGCTGTTTTTT. The V and J genes are TRBV18 and TRBJ2-2; D call uncertain. CDR3 length: 17 residues. Germline loops: CDR1 KGHSH, CDR2 LQKENI. Between the trimmed V and J ends, which lost 3 bases and 0 bases, there was a span of 14 bases.

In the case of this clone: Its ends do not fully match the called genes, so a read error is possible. CDR3: CASSQGTSGALF. DNA for the CDR3: TGTGCCAGCAGCCAGGGGACTAGCGGGGCTCTGTTT. This chain uses TRBV3-1 (or the pseudogene TRBV3-2) with TRBJ2-2; 13 nucleotides line up with TRBD2. Germline V CDR1 and CDR2: LGHDT, YNNKEL (reference sequence). The CDR3 covers 12 residues.

In nucleotides, the CDR3 is TGTGCCATCAGTGGCGACACCAGAAACACTGAAGCTTTCTTT. Its translation is CAISGDTRNTEAFF. The chain uses TRBV10-3 and TRBJ1-1; no firm D call. CDR1 is ENHRY and CDR2 is SYGVKD in the germline V gene. This CDR3 has 14 amino acids. Between the trimmed V and J ends, which lost 4 bases and 2 bases, there was a span of 11 bases.

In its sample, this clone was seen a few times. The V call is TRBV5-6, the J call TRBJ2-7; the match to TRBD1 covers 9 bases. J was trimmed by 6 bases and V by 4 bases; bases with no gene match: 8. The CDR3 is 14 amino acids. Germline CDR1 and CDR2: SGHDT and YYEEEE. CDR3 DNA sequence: TGTGCCAGCAGCCGCCGGGACAGGGTCACCGAGCAGTACTTC. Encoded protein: CASSRRDRVTEQYF.

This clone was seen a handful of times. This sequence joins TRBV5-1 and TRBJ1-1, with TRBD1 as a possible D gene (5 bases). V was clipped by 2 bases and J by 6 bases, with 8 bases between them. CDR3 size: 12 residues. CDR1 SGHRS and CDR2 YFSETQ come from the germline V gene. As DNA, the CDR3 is TGCGCCAGCAGCTTCACAGGATCTGAAGCTTTCTTT. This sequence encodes CASSFTGSEAFF.

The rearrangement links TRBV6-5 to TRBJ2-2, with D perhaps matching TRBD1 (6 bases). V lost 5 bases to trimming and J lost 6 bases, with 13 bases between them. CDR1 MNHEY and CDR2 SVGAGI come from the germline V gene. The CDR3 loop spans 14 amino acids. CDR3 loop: CASSRRQDSGELFF. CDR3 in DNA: TGTGCCAGCAGTCGTAGACAGGACTCCGGGGAGCTGTTTTTT.

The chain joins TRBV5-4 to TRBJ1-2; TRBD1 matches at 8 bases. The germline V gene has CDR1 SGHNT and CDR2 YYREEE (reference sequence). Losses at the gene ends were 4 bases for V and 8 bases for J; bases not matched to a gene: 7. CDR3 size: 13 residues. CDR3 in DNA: TGTGCCAGCAGCCCGGACAGGGAAGGAGGCTACACCTTC. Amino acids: CASSPDREGGYTF.

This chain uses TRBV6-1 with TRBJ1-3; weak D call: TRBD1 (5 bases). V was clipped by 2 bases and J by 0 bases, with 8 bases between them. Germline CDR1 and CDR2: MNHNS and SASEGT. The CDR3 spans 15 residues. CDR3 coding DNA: TGTGCCAGCAGTGAATCACAGGTCTCTGGAAACACCATATATTTT. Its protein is CASSESQVSGNTIYF.

The CDR3: CASEDEVSGNTIYF. The CDR3 DNA reads as TGTGCCAGCGAGGACGAAGTCTCTGGAAACACCATATATTTT. This chain uses TRBV18 with TRBJ1-3; D is undetermined. Germline CDR1 and CDR2: KGHSH and LQKENI. This CDR3 spans 14 amino acids. The germline V and J ends were trimmed by 8 bases and 0 bases, with 11 bases remaining between them.

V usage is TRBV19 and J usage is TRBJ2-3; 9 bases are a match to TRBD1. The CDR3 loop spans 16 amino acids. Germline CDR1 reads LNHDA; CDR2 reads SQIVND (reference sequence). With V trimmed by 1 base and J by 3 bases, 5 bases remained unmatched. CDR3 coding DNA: TGTGCCAGTAGTATAGGGGGACAGGGAAGGACAGATACGCAGTATTTT. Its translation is CASSIGGQGRTDTQYF.

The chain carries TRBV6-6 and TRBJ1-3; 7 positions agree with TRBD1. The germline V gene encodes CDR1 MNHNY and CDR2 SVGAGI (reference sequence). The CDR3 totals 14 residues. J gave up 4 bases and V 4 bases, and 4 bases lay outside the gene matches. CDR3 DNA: TGTGCCAGCAGTTTGGGACAGCGAGGAAACACCATATATTTT. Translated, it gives CASSLGQRGNTIYF.

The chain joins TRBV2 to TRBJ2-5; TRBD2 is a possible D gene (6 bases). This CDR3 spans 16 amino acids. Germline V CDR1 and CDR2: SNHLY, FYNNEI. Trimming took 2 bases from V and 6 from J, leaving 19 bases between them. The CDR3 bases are TGTGCCAGCAGTGAATCGGGGGTGAGGTTGGAAAAGACCCAGTACTTC. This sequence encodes CASSESGVRLEKTQYF.

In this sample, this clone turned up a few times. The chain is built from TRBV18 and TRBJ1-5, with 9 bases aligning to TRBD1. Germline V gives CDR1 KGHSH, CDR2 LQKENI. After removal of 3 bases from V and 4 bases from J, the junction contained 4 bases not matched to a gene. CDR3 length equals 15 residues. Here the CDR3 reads CASSPEGQGNQPQHF. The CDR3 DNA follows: TGTGCCAGCTCACCGGAGGGACAGGGTAATCAGCCCCAGCATTTT.

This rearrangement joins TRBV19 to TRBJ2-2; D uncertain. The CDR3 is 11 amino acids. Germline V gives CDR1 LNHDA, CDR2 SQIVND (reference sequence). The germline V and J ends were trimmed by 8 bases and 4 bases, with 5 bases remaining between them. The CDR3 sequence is CASGTTGELFF. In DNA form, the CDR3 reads TGTGCCAGTGGAACCACCGGGGAGCTGTTTTTT.